This paragraph covers one TCR beta chain sequence. The method was immunoSEQ multiplex PCR; TCRdb's version includes in-frame clones alone and lacks a portion of them. Of around 170,000 clones listed, approximately 90% are singletons. Germline V gene lookup returns CDR1 SNHLY and CDR2 FYNNEI. The CDR3 contains 14 residues. Trimming cost V 3 bases and J 4 bases, with 12 bases left between them. The record originates from a study of T cell responses to AZD1222 COVID-19 vaccine. The sequences come from peripheral blood, collected on day 0 of AZD1222 vaccination. The chain uses TRBV2 and TRBJ2-5, with TRBD1 as a possible D gene (6 bases). This TCR derives from an adult in good health. The CDR3 nucleotides read TGTGCCAGCAGTGATAACAGGGATTCAGAGACCCAGTACTTC. Protein product: CASSDNRDSETQYF.